The clone carrying this TCR beta chain was counted between two and nine times. Investigators isolated RNA and reverse transcribed it into cDNA to act as the sequencing template. Data came from immunoSEQ multiplex PCR; TCRdb stores just in-frame clones and leaves some out. The sample includes about 210,000 clones, 64% of them seen just once. Noted treatment: oral pan-JAK inhibitor, 5-10 mg twice daily. These data originate in a study of CD8+ T cells in alopecia areata. Study at large: Treated patients swallowed 5 to 10 mg of oral tofacitinib twice daily. The investigators scored severity in treated patients by the percentage of affected scalp area.

The CDR3 length is 15 residues. Per the germline V gene, CDR1 is SGHVS and CDR2 is FQNEAQ. V lost 1 base and J lost 8, with 17 bases in between. The chain couples TRBV7-8 to TRBJ1-1; D is unclear. The specimen was CD4+ T cells sorted from blood, collected at week 4, from a patient treated with tofacitinib. This clonotype was obtained from a human donor with alopecia areata. The CDR3 spells CASSLDRIPRSEAFF. The CDR3 region has the DNA TGTGCCAGCAGCTTAGACCGCATACCTCGGTCGGAAGCTTTCTTT.